This is a list of T cell receptor beta chains from one sample in a study of shared clonotypes between healthy human individuals. Repertoires were generated with immunoSEQ multiplex PCR, while TCRdb's copy carries only in-frame clones and drops some. This sample has some 2.4 million clones; 80% to 95% occur once, and the top ten carry 0.36%. Material: naive CD4+ T cells from PBMCs. The source is a man younger than 35 in good health. Some clones in this sample may be carry-over from other donors' samples. Each CDR3 is given with its conserved first and last residue. A D gene is named only where the DNA matches it firmly. Not all rows give a size; the values are once, few, many and, for expanded clones, a class.

size: -; V: TRBV5-6; J: TRBJ1-2; D: TRBD1; CDR3: CASRRDRGYGYTF; DNA: TGTGCCAGCAGAAGAGACAGGGGCTACGGCTACACCTTC
size: -; V: TRBV5-1; J: TRBJ1-2; D: TRBD1; CDR3: CASSWAGTDYGYTF; DNA: TGCGCCAGCAGCTGGGCCGGGACAGATTATGGCTACACCTTC
size: -; V: TRBV18; J: TRBJ2-2; D: -; CDR3: CASSLRSGNTGELFF; DNA: TGTGCCAGCTCACTACGGTCGGGGAACACCGGGGAGCTGTTTTTT
size: -; V: TRBV27; J: TRBJ2-5; D: -; CDR3: CASSLSGGETQYF; DNA: TGTGCCAGCAGTTTATCAGGGGGGGAGACCCAGTACTTC
size: -; V: TRBV6-5; J: TRBJ1-2; D: TRBD1; CDR3: CASSPDREGYGYTF; DNA: TGTGCCAGCAGCCCAGACAGGGAAGGGTATGGCTACACCTTC
size: -; V: TRBV5-1; J: TRBJ1-2; D: -; CDR3: CASSLGWQRTEMVGYTF; DNA: TGCGCCAGCAGCTTGGGCTGGCAGAGGACGGAAATGGTTGGCTACACCTTC
size: -; V: TRBV6-1; J: TRBJ1-5; D: TRBD1; CDR3: CASSEGGDRGHF; DNA: TGTGCCAGCAGTGAAGGAGGGGACAGGGGGCATTTT
size: -; V: TRBV27; J: TRBJ2-3; D: -; CDR3: CASSPGGTPRGGTDTQYF; DNA: TGTGCCAGCAGTCCCGGGGGCACACCGAGGGGTGGGACAGATACGCAGTATTTT
size: -; V: TRBV28; J: TRBJ2-7; D: TRBD2; CDR3: CASRRGGTRTYEQYF; DNA: TGTGCCAGCAGGCGTGGGGGGACTAGGACTTACGAGCAGTACTTC
size: -; V: TRBV4-3; J: TRBJ2-3; D: -; CDR3: CASSQAGTLQGQGVPDTQYF; DNA: TGCGCCAGCAGCCAAGCCGGGACCTTACAAGGCCAGGGTGTCCCAGATACGCAGTATTTT
size: -; V: TRBV7-2; J: TRBJ1-2; D: -; CDR3: CASSSGGAGYTF; DNA: TGTGCCAGCAGCTCTGGGGGCGCTGGCTACACCTTC
size: -; V: TRBV7-2; J: TRBJ2-1; D: -; CDR3: CASSLAQLVNNEQFF; DNA: TGTGCCAGCAGCTTAGCGCAACTAGTAAACAATGAGCAGTTCTTC
size: -; V: TRBV10-3; J: TRBJ2-7; D: TRBD2; CDR3: CAIMGLAGDEQYF; DNA: TGTGCCATCATGGGACTAGCGGGAGACGAGCAGTACTTC
size: -; V: TRBV2; J: TRBJ2-5; D: -; CDR3: CASRITETQYF; DNA: TGTGCCAGCAGGATCACCGAGACCCAGTACTTC
size: -; V: TRBV6-5; J: TRBJ1-2; D: -; CDR3: CASSYGGTMGYTF; DNA: TGTGCCAGCAGTTACGGGGGGACAATGGGCTACACCTTC
size: -; V: TRBV7-2; J: TRBJ2-2; D: -; CDR3: CASSWTDTNTGELFF; DNA: TGTGCCAGCAGCTGGACTGATACGAACACCGGGGAGCTGTTTTTT
size: -; V: TRBV7-8; J: TRBJ2-2; D: -; CDR3: CASSLGTVKPGELFF; DNA: TGTGCCAGCAGCTTAGGGACAGTCAAACCCGGGGAGCTGTTTTTT
size: -; V: TRBV27; J: TRBJ2-5; D: TRBD2; CDR3: CASREGRGGGLETQYF; DNA: TGTGCCAGCAGGGAGGGGCGGGGGGGAGGTCTGGAGACCCAGTACTTC
size: -; V: TRBV5-6; J: TRBJ2-1; D: TRBD2; CDR3: CASSSLGGRARDEQFF; DNA: TGTGCCAGCAGCTCCCTTGGCGGGAGGGCCAGGGATGAGCAGTTCTTC
size: once; V: TRBV28; J: TRBJ1-5; D: -; CDR3: CASRLQGRPQHF; DNA: TGTGCCAGCAGACTACAGGGTAGGCCCCAGCATTTT